This T cell receptor beta chain emerged from a study of cytotoxic CD8 clonotypes in ibrutinib-treated CLL. Comment on this clone: Other DNA sequences in this specimen translate into the identical CDR3.

The data were produced by immunoSEQ multiplex PCR, yet TCRdb's version contains in-frame clones alone and is incomplete. The top ten clones hold 10% to 15% of a sample with roughly 16,000 clones, around 64% of them seen once. The CDR3 consists of 14 residues. Germline lookup yields CDR1 LGHNA and CDR2 YNFKEQ. Trimming removed 1 base from V and 8 bases from J, with 11 bases in between. The material sequenced was PBMCs, taken before ibrutinib treatment. The receptor was isolated from a human donor with chronic lymphocytic leukemia. The V and J genes are TRBV4-2 and TRBJ1-4, with D perhaps TRBD1 (5 bases). The CDR3 coding sequence is TGTGCCAGCAGCCAAGGGGGCGTCGGGGAAAAACTGTTTTTT. Protein sequence: CASSQGGVGEKLFF.